Listed here are 25 T cell receptor beta chains from one sample, sequenced in a study of T cell changes during pregnancy in multiple sclerosis. Data came from immunoSEQ multiplex PCR; TCRdb stores just in-frame clones and leaves some out. The sample records 75,000 to 80,000 clones, approximately 90% being singletons. The specimen was peripheral blood, collected before pregnancy. The source is a female donor with multiple sclerosis, enrolled in a pregnancy study.

The J gene is TRBJ2-1, the V gene TRBV7-8; D may be TRBD2 (6 bases). This CDR3 is 15 amino acids long. V dropped 5 bases and J dropped 10 bases, with 21 bases sitting between them. Germline CDR1 and CDR2: SGHVS and FQNEAQ. CDR3 region: CASSLGLLRRKEQFF. DNA of the CDR3: TGTGCCAGCAGCCTTGGACTATTACGCAGAAAGGAGCAGTTCTTC.

The V call is TRBV7-9, the J call TRBJ2-7; no reliable D call. This CDR3 has 15 amino acids. V gave up 2 bases and J gave up 0 bases, with 11 bases separating them. Germline CDR1 SEHNR, CDR2 FQNEAQ (reference sequence). CDR3 in DNA: TGTGCCAGCAGCTTAACGTACAGTACCTCCTACGAGCAGTACTTC. Translating it yields CASSLTYSTSYEQYF.

The chain employs TRBV7-9 and TRBJ1-1, with 10 bases fitting TRBD1. CDR1 is SEHNR and CDR2 is FQNEAQ in the germline V gene (reference sequence). Trimming took 3 bases from V and 4 from J; bases not matched to a gene: 5. The CDR3 loop spans 15 amino acids. The DNA of the CDR3 is TGTGCCAGCAGCTTTTTGACAGGGGGCGGCACTGAAGCTTTCTTT. Its protein product is CASSFLTGGGTEAFF.

This clone showed up just a few times. V is TRBV27 and J is TRBJ1-6; weak D call: TRBD1 (6 bases). CDR1 MNHEY and CDR2 SMNVEV come from the germline V gene (reference sequence). V lost 1 base and J lost 7, with 14 bases in between. There are 16 residues in the CDR3. CDR3 region: CASSLFGTGTNSPLHF. Written as DNA, the CDR3 is TGTGCCAGCAGTTTATTTGGCACAGGGACAAATTCACCCCTCCACTTT.

This clone is a singleton in its sample. This CDR3 reads CASSQRLVITDTQYF. The CDR3 nucleotides are TGTGCCAGCAGCCAGAGACTAGTGATCACAGATACGCAGTATTTT. The chain combines TRBV4-2 with TRBJ2-3; a possible D gene is TRBD2 (6 bases). The length of the CDR3 is 15 residues. Germline CDR1 is LGHNA and CDR2 is YNFKEQ. V lost 3 bases and J lost 2, with 12 bases in between.

The rearrangement uses TRBV28 and TRBJ2-5; 8 bases line up with TRBD1. CDR3 size: 16 residues. Germline V gene data show CDR1 as MDHEN and CDR2 as SYDVKM. After removal of 3 bases from V and 3 bases from J, the junction contained 9 bases not matched to a gene. CDR3 amino acids: CASSFGTGDLEETQYF. In DNA form, the CDR3 reads TGTGCCAGCAGTTTTGGGACAGGAGACCTGGAAGAGACCCAGTACTTC. Supplemented by reference TRBV28 and TRBJ2-5, the full variable domain reads DVKVTQSSRYLVKRTGEKVFLECVQDMDHENMFWYRQDPGLGLRLIYFSYDVKMKEKGDIPEGYSVSREKKERFSLILESASTNQTSMYLCASSFGTGDLEETQYFGPGTRLLVL.

This chain links TRBV4-1 with TRBJ2-5; no clear D gene. V lost 0 bases to trimming and J lost 5 bases, with 7 bases between them. Looked up from germline, CDR1 is MGHRA and CDR2 is YSYEKL. This CDR3 is built from 13 residues. CDR3 DNA sequence: TGCGCCAGCAGCCAAGATCGAGAGGAGACCCAGTACTTC. This encodes CASSQDREETQYF.

The J gene is TRBJ2-5, the V gene TRBV5-1; possible D gene TRBD1, 5 bases. CDR3 length: 16 residues. V was clipped by 4 bases and J by 1 base, with 17 bases between them. Germline CDR1 reads SGHRS; CDR2 reads YFSETQ. CDR3 in amino acids: CASSPPIGAPQETQYF. The CDR3 bases are TGCGCCAGCAGCCCCCCAATAGGGGCACCCCAAGAGACCCAGTACTTC.

This sequence joins TRBV5-6 and TRBJ1-2; 7 bases align to TRBD1. The CDR3 consists of 15 residues. V dropped 1 base and J dropped 4; count of bases not matched to a gene: 7. Germline CDR1 reads SGHDT; CDR2 reads YYEEEE. DNA of the CDR3: TGTGCCAGCAGCTTGAATTGGGACAGCCTCTATGGCTACACCTTC. Protein sequence: CASSLNWDSLYGYTF. Using reference TRBV5-6 and TRBJ1-2 for the parts outside the CDR3, the full variable domain is DAGVTQSPTHLIKTRGQQVTLRCSPKSGHDTVSWYQQALGQGPQFIFQYYEEEERQRGNFPDRFSGHQFPNYSSELNVNALLLGDSALYLCASSLNWDSLYGYTFGSGTRLTVV.

V and J are TRBV4-3 and TRBJ1-3, with 9 bases lining up with TRBD1. Trimming at V came to 4 bases and at J to 4 bases, leaving 5 bases not matched to a gene. Germline lookup yields CDR1 LGHNA and CDR2 YSLEER. The CDR3 sequence is 15 residues long. The CDR3 here is CASSRSGTGGNTIYF. The CDR3 DNA follows: TGCGCCAGCAGCCGATCCGGGACAGGGGGAAACACCATATATTTT.

In DNA, the CDR3 is TGTGCCAGCAGTTACAGCTACCTCGGGACTAGGGTTCGGGATGAGCAGTTCTTC. This codes for CASSYSYLGTRVRDEQFF. The chain combines TRBV28 with TRBJ2-1, with 8 bases identical to TRBD2. The CDR3 spans 18 residues. Germline loops: CDR1 MDHEN, CDR2 SYDVKM. The V and J ends lost 4 bases and 8 bases, in that order; junction bases with no gene match: 19.

The V and J genes are TRBV7-9 and TRBJ2-2, with TRBD2 as a possible D gene (5 bases). This CDR3 comprises 16 residues. Germline-derived CDR1 and CDR2 are SEHNR and FQNEAQ (reference sequence). Trimming pared 5 bases from V and 0 bases from J, leaving 13 bases between. The CDR3 coding sequence is TGTGCCAGCAGCCCCCCGGGGAGCACGAACACCGGGGAGCTGTTTTTT. Translating gives CASSPPGSTNTGELFF.

This chain connects TRBV9 to TRBJ1-1, with a possible D match to TRBD1 (6 bases). CDR1 is SGDLS and CDR2 is YYNGEE in the germline V gene. The CDR3 has 14 amino acids. V lost 4 bases to trimming and J lost 4 bases, with 14 bases between them. CDR3 sequence (DNA): TGTGCCAGCAGCCCTTACGGACAGAGCACTGAAGCTTTCTTT. It yields the protein CASSPYGQSTEAFF.

J is TRBJ2-1 and V is TRBV29-1, with 11 positions matching TRBD1. Germline V gene lookup returns CDR1 SQVTM and CDR2 ANQGSEA. The CDR3 has 11 residues. The trim removed 1 base at V and 15 bases at J, leaving 2 bases unmatched. The CDR3 nucleotides are TGCAGCGTTGAAGCCGGGACAGGGGGGTTCTTC. This codes for CSVEAGTGGFF.

The CDR3: CASSRGQGAQRETQYF. CDR3 nucleotides: TGTGCCAGCTCCCGGGGACAGGGGGCCCAGAGGGAGACCCAGTACTTC. The rearrangement joins TRBV5-6 to TRBJ2-5; TRBD1 matches at 12 bases. Germline loops: CDR1 SGHDT, CDR2 YYEEEE. This CDR3 contains 16 residues. V lost 7 bases, J lost 5 bases, and 12 bases stayed unmatched.

The J gene is TRBJ2-3, the V gene TRBV27, with a weak D call TRBD1 (6 bases). This CDR3 has 22 residues. Germline loops: CDR1 MNHEY, CDR2 SMNVEV (reference sequence). V gave up 3 bases and J gave up 0 bases, with 31 bases separating them. CDR3 sequence reads: CASSFLARGTHLSRPSTDTQYF. The CDR3 region has the DNA TGTGCCAGCAGTTTCCTGGCAAGGGGGACCCATCTGAGTCGTCCTAGCACAGATACGCAGTATTTT.

The chain is built from TRBV29-1 and TRBJ2-7; D gene ambiguous. V gave up 4 bases and J gave up 2 bases, with 9 bases separating them. Per germline, CDR1 SQVTM and CDR2 ANQGSEA. The CDR3 extends over 12 amino acids. CDR3 in amino acids: CSVAPHTYEQYF. The CDR3 coding sequence is TGCAGCGTTGCTCCGCACACCTACGAGCAGTACTTC.

The chain employs TRBV5-1 and TRBJ1-1; 9 bases are a match to TRBD1. Germline V gives CDR1 SGHRS, CDR2 YFSETQ. V was pared by 2 bases and J by 1 base, with 3 bases of the junction left unmatched. This CDR3 has 15 residues. This CDR3 is CASSLRQGGNTEAFF. The CDR3 region has the DNA TGCGCCAGCAGCTTAAGACAGGGGGGGAACACTGAAGCTTTCTTT.

The chain uses TRBV7-3 and TRBJ2-1; D may be TRBD1 (6 bases). Germline-derived CDR1 and CDR2 are SGHTA and FQGTGA. V lost 6 bases to trimming and J lost 4 bases, with 16 bases between them. The CDR3 length is 15 residues. CDR3 nucleotide sequence: TGTGCCAGCAGTTCGCAGGGGCTAGGTTACAATGAGCAGTTCTTC. Amino acid sequence: CASSSQGLGYNEQFF. Full variable domain (missing parts from reference TRBV7-3 and TRBJ2-1): GAGVSQTPSNKVTEKGKYVELRCDPISGHTALYWYRQSLGQGPEFLIYFQGTGAADDSGLPNDRFFAVRPEGSVSTLKIQRTERGDSAVYLCASSSQGLGYNEQFFGPGTRLTVL.

V gene TRBV5-1 combines with J gene TRBJ1-2; the D is unclear. Trimming removed 2 bases at V and 8 bases at J, with 13 bases between. This CDR3 is 13 amino acids long. Germline assignment: CDR1 SGHRS and CDR2 YFSETQ. The CDR3, as DNA: TGCGCCAGCAGCTTCGGACTGGACCTGGGCTACACCTTC. Protein: CASSFGLDLGYTF.

The CDR3 sequence: CASSLFREGNTEAFF. In nucleotides, the CDR3 is TGTGCCAGCAGCTTATTCCGGGAGGGGAACACTGAAGCTTTCTTT. V is TRBV7-6 and J is TRBJ1-1; D is ambiguous. V dropped 2 bases and J dropped 1 base, with 11 bases sitting between them. The CDR3 is 15 residues long. CDR1 and CDR2 (germline): SGHVS, FNYEAQ.

The table lists this clone with a few counts. This chain uses TRBV7-8 with TRBJ2-1, with a weak D call TRBD1 (5 bases). CDR3 length equals 16 residues. V was cut by 5 bases and J by 0 bases, with 14 bases left in between. Per germline, CDR1 SGHVS and CDR2 FQNEAQ. CDR3 sequence reads: CASSPTEASSYNEQFF. The DNA of the CDR3 is TGTGCCAGCAGCCCGACAGAGGCTAGCTCCTACAATGAGCAGTTCTTC.

The chain joins TRBV6-6 to TRBJ1-1; tentative D call: TRBD1 (5 bases). This CDR3 region has 16 residues. Per germline, CDR1 MNHNY and CDR2 SVGAGI (reference sequence). V lost 5 bases to trimming and J lost 4 bases, with 20 bases between them. The CDR3 bases are TGTGCCAGCAGTCCCGGGGGTGGCCAGGGAGGCACTGAAGCTTTCTTT. Protein product: CASSPGGGQGGTEAFF.

The rearrangement links TRBV4-2 to TRBJ1-3, with a weak D call TRBD1 (6 bases). Germline V gives CDR1 LGHNA, CDR2 YNFKEQ. This CDR3 is 15 amino acids long. The V and J ends lost 1 base and 4 bases respectively, with 11 bases between them. For the CDR3, the DNA is TGTGCCAGCAGCCAAGTGGACAGACAAGGAAACACCATATATTTT. Its translation is CASSQVDRQGNTIYF.

V gene TRBV18 combines with J gene TRBJ1-2; 9 bases are shared with TRBD1. The V and J ends lost 3 bases and 5 bases, in that order; junction bases with no gene match: 1. The CDR3 runs 13 residues. Germline V gene sequence: CDR1 KGHSH, CDR2 LQKENI. DNA of the CDR3: TGTGCCAGCTCACCGGGACAGGGATATGGCTACACCTTC. Translating gives CASSPGQGYGYTF.